The count of the clone carrying this T cell receptor (beta chain) is one. Its target is unknown. The data were taken from a study of Graves' ophthalmopathy and Graves' hyperthyroidism. Turning to the study itself: The study drew peripheral blood at initial diagnosis, before any treatment.

General study points: Among thyroid clonotypes expanded above 0.001 frequency, most also appeared in blood. A 13-signature model separated ophthalmopathy from stable hyperthyroidism, reaching approximately 88% sensitivity and almost 82% specificity cross-validated.

The PBMCs were taken from about 9.7 ml of fresh peripheral blood. The CDR3 sequence is 14 residues long. V was cut by 10 bases and J by 0 bases, with 16 bases left in between. Amplification targeted the TCR beta CDR3 regions, with RNA transcripts as the source material. Amplification began with first-round RT-PCR using HTBI primers, then second-round multiplex PCR was performed. Using its own MiXCR run on the multiplex PCR reads, TCRdb lists one record per CDR3 protein. The profile shows around 400,000 distinct CDR3 sequences, about 16% of them singletons. The V and J genes are TRBV12-3 or TRBV12-4 and TRBJ2-7; D gene ambiguous. The receptor was derived from a woman under 30 with Graves' ophthalmopathy. The sequenced sample consisted of peripheral blood. CDR3 sequence reads: CAISSTLGSYEQYF. The CDR3 region has the DNA TGTGCCATCAGCTCCACGCTCGGCTCCTACGAGCAGTACTTC.